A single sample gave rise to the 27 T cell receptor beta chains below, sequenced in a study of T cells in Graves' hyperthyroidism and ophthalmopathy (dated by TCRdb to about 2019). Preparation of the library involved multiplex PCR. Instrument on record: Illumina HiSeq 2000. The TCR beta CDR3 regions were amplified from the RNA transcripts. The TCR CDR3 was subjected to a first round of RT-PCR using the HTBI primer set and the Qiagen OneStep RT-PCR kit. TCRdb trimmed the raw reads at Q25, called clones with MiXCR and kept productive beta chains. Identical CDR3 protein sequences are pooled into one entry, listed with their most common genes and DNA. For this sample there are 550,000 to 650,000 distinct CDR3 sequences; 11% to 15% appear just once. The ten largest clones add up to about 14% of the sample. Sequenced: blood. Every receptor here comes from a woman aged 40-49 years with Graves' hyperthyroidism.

The CDR3 protein is CASSTPTGGETQYF. Here the CDR3 DNA reads TGCGCCAGCAGCACCCCGACAGGGGGAGAGACCCAGTACTTC. The chain combines TRBV4-1 with TRBJ2-5; 9 nucleotides line up with TRBD1. CDR3 length equals 14 residues. Unmatched junction bases numbered 5, after V lost 5 bases and J lost 4 bases. The germline gives CDR1 MGHRA, CDR2 YSYEKL.

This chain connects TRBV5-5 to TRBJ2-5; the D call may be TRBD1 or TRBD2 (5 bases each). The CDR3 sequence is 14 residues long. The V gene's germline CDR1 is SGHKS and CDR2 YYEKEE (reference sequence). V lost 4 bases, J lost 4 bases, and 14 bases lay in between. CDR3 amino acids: CASSQGDAGETQYF. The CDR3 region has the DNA TGTGCCAGCAGCCAAGGGGATGCGGGAGAGACCCAGTACTTC.

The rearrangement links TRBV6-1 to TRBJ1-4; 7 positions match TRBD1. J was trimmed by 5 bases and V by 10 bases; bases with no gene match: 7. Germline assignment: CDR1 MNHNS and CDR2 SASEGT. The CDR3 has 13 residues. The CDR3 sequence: CATRGGQNEKLFF. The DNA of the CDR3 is TGTGCCACCCGGGGGGGACAGAATGAAAAACTGTTTTTT.

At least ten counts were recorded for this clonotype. The CDR3 spells CASSLGVGNEQFF. CDR3 DNA: TGTGCCAGCAGCTTAGGGGTGGGGAACGAGCAGTTCTTC. The chain joins TRBV7-8 to TRBJ2-1, with unresolved D. CDR3 length: 13 amino acids. In germline, CDR1 is SGHVS, CDR2 FQNEAQ. The V gene lost 1 base and the J gene lost 10 bases, with 11 bases spanning the gap. The variable domain in full, completed from reference TRBV7-8 and TRBJ2-1, reads GAGVSQSPRYKVAKRGQDVALRCDPISGHVSLFWYQQALGQGPEFLTYFQNEAQLDKSGLPSDRFFAERPEGSVSTLKIQRTQQEDSAVYLCASSLGVGNEQFFGPGTRLTVL.

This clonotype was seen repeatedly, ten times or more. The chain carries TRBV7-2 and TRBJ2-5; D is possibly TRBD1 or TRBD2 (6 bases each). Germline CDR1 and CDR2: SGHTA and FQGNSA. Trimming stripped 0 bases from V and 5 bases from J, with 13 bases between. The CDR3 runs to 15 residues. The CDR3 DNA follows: TGTGCCAGCAGCTTAGCGGGACTCCAGGGGGAGACCCAGTACTTC. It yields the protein CASSLAGLQGETQYF.

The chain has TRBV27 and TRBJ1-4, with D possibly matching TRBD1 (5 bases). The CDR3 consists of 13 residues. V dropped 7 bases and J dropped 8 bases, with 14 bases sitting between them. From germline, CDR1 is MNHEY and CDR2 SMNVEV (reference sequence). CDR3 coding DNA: TGTGCCAGCAAACCTGGGGCGCGGGAAAAACTGTTTTTT. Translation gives CASKPGAREKLFF.

The DNA for the CDR3 is TGTGCCAGCAGCGGACGGTCGCGGGACACTGAAGCTTTCTTT. Its translation is CASSGRSRDTEAFF. The chain uses TRBV6-1 and TRBJ1-1; D remains unclear. V was pared by 6 bases and J by 3 bases, with 14 bases between. The germline V gene has CDR1 MNHNS and CDR2 SASEGT. The CDR3 spans 14 residues.

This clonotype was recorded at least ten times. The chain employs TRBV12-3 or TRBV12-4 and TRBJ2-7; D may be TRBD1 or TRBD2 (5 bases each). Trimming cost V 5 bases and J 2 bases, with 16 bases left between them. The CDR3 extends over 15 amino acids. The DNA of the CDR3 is TGTGCCAGCAGTCCAGTAGGGACGGCTACCTACGAGCAGTACTTC. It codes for CASSPVGTATYEQYF.

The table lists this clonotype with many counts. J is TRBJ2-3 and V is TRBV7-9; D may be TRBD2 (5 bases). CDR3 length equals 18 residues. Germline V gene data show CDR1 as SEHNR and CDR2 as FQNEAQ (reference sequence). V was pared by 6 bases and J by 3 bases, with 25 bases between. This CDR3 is CASSRTKGSGSGTDTQYF. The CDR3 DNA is TGTGCCAGCAGTCGGACGAAAGGATCGGGATCGGGAACAGATACGCAGTATTTT.

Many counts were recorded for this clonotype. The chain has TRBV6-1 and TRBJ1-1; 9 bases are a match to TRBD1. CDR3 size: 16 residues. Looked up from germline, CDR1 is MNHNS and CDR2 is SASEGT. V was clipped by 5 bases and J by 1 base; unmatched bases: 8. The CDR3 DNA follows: TGTGCCAGCAGTCTACAGGGGGCGAGCCAGAACACTGAAGCTTTCTTT. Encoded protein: CASSLQGASQNTEAFF.

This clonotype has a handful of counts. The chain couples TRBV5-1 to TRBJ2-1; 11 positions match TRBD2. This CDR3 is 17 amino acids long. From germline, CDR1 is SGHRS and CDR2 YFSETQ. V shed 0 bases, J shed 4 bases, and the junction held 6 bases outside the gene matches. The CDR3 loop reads CASSLVPGTSGYNEQFF. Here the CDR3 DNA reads TGCGCCAGCAGCTTGGTTCCGGGGACTAGCGGATACAATGAGCAGTTCTTC.

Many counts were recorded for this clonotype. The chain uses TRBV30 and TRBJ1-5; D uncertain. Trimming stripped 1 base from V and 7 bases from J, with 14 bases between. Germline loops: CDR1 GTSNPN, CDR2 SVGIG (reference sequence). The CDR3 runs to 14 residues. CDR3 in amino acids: CAWSGVKNTQPQHF. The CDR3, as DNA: TGTGCCTGGAGTGGGGTCAAGAATACACAGCCCCAGCATTTT.

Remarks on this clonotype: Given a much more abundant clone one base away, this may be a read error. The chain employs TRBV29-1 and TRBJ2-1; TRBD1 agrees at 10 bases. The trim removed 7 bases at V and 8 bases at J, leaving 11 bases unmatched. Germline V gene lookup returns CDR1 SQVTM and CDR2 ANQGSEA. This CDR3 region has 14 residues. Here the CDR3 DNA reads TGCAGCGCTGAGAGTGACAGGGGGCTGGATGAGCAGTTCTTC. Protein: CSAESDRGLDEQFF.

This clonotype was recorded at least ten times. The CDR3 is CASGHRERTEAFF. The CDR3 region has the DNA TGTGCCAGCGGTCATCGGGAGAGGACTGAAGCTTTCTTT. The rearrangement joins TRBV27 to TRBJ1-1; D uncertain. The germline V gene has CDR1 MNHEY and CDR2 SMNVEV (reference sequence). V was clipped by 8 bases and J by 5 bases, with 15 bases between them. CDR3 length: 13 amino acids.

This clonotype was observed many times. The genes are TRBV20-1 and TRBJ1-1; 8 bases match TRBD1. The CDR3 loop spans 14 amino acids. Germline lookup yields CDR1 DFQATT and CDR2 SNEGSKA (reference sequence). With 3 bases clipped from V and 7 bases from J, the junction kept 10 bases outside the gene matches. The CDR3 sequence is CSARPGTGDFEAFF. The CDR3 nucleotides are TGCAGTGCTAGGCCCGGGACAGGCGACTTTGAAGCTTTCTTT.

CDR3 region: CASSSLDRGGEKLFF. In nucleotides, the CDR3 is TGTGCCAGCAGTTCCCTGGACAGGGGTGGAGAAAAACTGTTTTTT. This chain links TRBV12-3 or TRBV12-4 with TRBJ1-4; TRBD1 matches at 9 bases. The CDR3 sequence is 15 residues long. The J segment lost 8 bases and the V segment lost 4 bases, leaving 8 bases of the junction unmatched.

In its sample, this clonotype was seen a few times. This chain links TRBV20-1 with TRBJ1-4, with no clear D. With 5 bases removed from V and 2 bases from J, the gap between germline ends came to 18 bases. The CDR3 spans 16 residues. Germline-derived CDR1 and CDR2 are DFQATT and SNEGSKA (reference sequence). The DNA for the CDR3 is TGCAGTGCTCCAAAGGGAAAATTCGGCACTAATGAAAAACTGTTTTTT. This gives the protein CSAPKGKFGTNEKLFF.

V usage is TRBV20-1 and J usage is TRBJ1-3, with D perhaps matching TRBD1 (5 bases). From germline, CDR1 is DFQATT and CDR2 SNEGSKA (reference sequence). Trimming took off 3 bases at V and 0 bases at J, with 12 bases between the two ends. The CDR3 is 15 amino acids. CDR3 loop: CSASSSGFSGNTIYF. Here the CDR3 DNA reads TGCAGTGCTAGCAGTTCAGGGTTCTCTGGAAACACCATATATTTT.

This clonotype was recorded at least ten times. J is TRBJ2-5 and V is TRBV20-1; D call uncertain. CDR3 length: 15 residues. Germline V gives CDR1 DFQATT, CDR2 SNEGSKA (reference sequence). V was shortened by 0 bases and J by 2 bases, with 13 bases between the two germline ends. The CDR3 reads CSARDLDEAQETQYF. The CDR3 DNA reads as TGCAGTGCTAGAGATCTAGACGAGGCTCAAGAGACCCAGTACTTC.

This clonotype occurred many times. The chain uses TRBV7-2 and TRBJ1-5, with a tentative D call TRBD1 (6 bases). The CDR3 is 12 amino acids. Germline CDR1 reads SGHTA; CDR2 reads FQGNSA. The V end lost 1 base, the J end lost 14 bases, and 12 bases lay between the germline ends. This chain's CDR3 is CASSLVGGTKHF. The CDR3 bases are TGTGCCAGCAGCTTAGTTGGGGGCACTAAGCATTTT.

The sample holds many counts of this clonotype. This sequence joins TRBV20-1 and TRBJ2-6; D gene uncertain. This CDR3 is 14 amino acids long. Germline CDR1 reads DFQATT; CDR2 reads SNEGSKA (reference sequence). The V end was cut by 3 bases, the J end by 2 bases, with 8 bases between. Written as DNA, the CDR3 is TGCAGTGCTAGGGTTGCGGCTGGGGCCAACGTCCTGACTTTC. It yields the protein CSARVAAGANVLTF.

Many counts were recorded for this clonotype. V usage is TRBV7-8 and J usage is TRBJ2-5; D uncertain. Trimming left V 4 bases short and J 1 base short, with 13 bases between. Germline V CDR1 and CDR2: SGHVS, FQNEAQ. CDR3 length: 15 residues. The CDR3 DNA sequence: TGTGCCAGCAGCTGGAAATTAGCCGTCCAAGAGACCCAGTACTTC. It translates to CASSWKLAVQETQYF.

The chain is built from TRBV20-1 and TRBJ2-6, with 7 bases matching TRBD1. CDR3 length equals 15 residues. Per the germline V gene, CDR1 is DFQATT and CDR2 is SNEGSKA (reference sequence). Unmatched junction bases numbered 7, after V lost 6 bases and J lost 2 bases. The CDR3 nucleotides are TGCAGTGCGACCCGAGGGGGCGCTGGGGCCAACGTCCTGACTTTC. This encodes CSATRGGAGANVLTF.

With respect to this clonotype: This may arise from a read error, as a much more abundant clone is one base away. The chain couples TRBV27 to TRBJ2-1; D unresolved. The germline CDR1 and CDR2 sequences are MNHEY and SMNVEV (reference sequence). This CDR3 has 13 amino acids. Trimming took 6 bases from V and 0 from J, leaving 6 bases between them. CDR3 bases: TGTGCCAGCAGGGGGAACTCCTACAATGAGCAGTTCTTC. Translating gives CASRGNSYNEQFF.

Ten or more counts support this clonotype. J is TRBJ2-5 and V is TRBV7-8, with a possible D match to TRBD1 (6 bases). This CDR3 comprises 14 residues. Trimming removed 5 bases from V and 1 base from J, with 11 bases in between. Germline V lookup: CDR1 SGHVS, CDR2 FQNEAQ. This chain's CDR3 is CASSPGQIQETQYF. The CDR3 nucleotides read TGTGCCAGCAGCCCCGGACAGATCCAAGAGACCCAGTACTTC.

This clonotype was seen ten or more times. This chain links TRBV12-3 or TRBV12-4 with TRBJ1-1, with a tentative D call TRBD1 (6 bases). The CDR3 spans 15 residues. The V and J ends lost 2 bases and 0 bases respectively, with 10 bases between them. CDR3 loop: CASSLTGRMNTEAFF. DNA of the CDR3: TGTGCCAGCAGTTTAACAGGGAGGATGAACACTGAAGCTTTCTTT.

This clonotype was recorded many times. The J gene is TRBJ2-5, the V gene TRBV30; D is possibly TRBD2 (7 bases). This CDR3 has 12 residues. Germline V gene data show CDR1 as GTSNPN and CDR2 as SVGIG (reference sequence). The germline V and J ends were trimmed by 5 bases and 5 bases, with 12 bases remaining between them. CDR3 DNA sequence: TGTGCCTGGGACGGGGGGCGGGAGACCCAGTACTTC. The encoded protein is CAWDGGRETQYF. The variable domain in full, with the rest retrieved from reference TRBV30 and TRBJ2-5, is SQTIHQWPATLVQPVGSPLSLECTVEGTSNPNLYWYRQAAGRGLQLLFYSVGIGQISSEVPQNLSASRPQDRQFILSSKKLLLSDSGFYLCAWDGGRETQYFGPGTRLLVL.